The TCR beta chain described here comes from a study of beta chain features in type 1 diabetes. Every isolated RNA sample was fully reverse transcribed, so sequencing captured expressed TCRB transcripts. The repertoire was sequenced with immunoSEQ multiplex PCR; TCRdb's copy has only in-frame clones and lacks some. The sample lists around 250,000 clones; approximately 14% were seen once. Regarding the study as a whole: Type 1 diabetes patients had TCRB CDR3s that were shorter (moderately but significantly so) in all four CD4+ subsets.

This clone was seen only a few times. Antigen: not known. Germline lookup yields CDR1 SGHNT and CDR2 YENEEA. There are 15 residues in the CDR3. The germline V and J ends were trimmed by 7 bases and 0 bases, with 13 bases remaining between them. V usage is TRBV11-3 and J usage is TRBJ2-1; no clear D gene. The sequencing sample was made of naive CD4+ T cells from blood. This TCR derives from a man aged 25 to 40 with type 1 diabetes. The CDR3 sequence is CASTPGVSSYNEQFF. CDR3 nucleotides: TGTGCCAGCACCCCTGGTGTGAGCTCCTACAATGAGCAGTTCTTC.